These 24 T cell receptor beta chains came from one sample sequenced in a study of PD-1 blockade in classical Hodgkin lymphoma. Time point here: newly diagnosed, previously untreated cHL patient sample. Repertoires were generated with immunoSEQ multiplex PCR, while TCRdb's copy carries only in-frame clones and drops some. The repertoire includes about 15,000 clones, approximately 84% of them detected once, and almost 8.5% sits in the top ten. Sequencing used peripheral blood mononuclear cells (PBMCs). The source of these receptors is a human donor with classical Hodgkin lymphoma.

This clone has only a few counts. V usage is TRBV5-1 and J usage is TRBJ1-2; D unresolved. The V end lost 4 bases, the J end lost 0 bases, and 10 bases lay between the germline ends. The CDR3 is 14 amino acids. Germline V CDR1 and CDR2: SGHRS, YFSETQ. The chain's CDR3 is CASSPPTANYGYTF. The CDR3 DNA reads as TGCGCCAGCAGCCCACCCACGGCTAACTATGGCTACACCTTC.

The chain uses TRBV6-1 and TRBJ2-3, with D maybe TRBD1 (6 bases). This CDR3 contains 13 residues. The germline V gene encodes CDR1 MNHNS and CDR2 SASEGT. The V gene lost 8 bases and the J gene lost 4 bases, with 13 bases spanning the gap. The CDR3 DNA is TGTGCCAGCGGTAACAGGGCCCCAGATACGCAGTATTTT. Translation: CASGNRAPDTQYF.

The chain combines TRBV19 with TRBJ2-5; 7 nucleotides match TRBD2. Germline V gene sequence: CDR1 LNHDA, CDR2 SQIVND (reference sequence). This CDR3 has 17 amino acids. With 1 base clipped from V and 4 bases from J, the junction kept 12 bases outside the gene matches. CDR3 region: CASSIGAIGRKGETQYF. The CDR3 coding sequence is TGTGCCAGTAGTATAGGGGCTATCGGGAGGAAAGGAGAGACCCAGTACTTC.

The genes are TRBV2 and TRBJ2-1, with 9 bases aligning to TRBD2. Per germline, CDR1 SNHLY and CDR2 FYNNEI. V lost 7 bases to trimming and J lost 1 base; unmatched junction nucleotides: 2. This CDR3 is built from 14 residues. The CDR3 DNA is TGTGCCAGCATAGCGGGAGTGTCCTACAATGAGCAGTTCTTC. It specifies CASIAGVSYNEQFF.

CDR3 in amino acids: CASSDRASGVGNEQFF. The DNA of the CDR3 is TGCGCCAGCAGTGACAGAGCTAGCGGGGTAGGAAATGAGCAGTTCTTC. V and J are TRBV10-1 and TRBJ2-1; 9 bases are a match to TRBD2. The V and J ends lost 3 bases and 7 bases, in that order; junction bases with no gene match: 10. Germline CDR1 reads WNHNN; CDR2 reads SYGVQD (reference sequence). CDR3 length: 16 residues.

The chain couples TRBV27 to TRBJ1-1, with 7 positions matching TRBD1. With 5 bases clipped from V and 4 bases from J, the junction kept 7 bases outside the gene matches. This CDR3 is 14 amino acids long. Looked up from germline, CDR1 is MNHEY and CDR2 is SMNVEV (reference sequence). CDR3 DNA: TGTGCCAGCAGTGGTAACGACAGGGTCACTGAAGCTTTCTTT. Translated, it gives CASSGNDRVTEAFF.

A word on this clone: One end of the junction fails to match germline, which may point to a read error. The chain carries TRBV28 and TRBJ1-4; TRBD1 agrees at 11 bases. The germline CDR1 and CDR2 sequences are MDHEN and SYDVKM. The CDR3 has 13 amino acids. CDR3 amino acids: CASSLTGTGGNLF. The CDR3 DNA reads as TGTGCCAGCAGTTTGACTGGGACAGGGGGGAACCTTTTT.

The rearrangement uses TRBV6-5 and TRBJ1-2, with a tentative D call TRBD1 (6 bases). V lost 0 bases and J lost 8, with 19 bases in between. Per germline, CDR1 MNHEY and CDR2 SVGAGI. The CDR3 runs 16 residues. CDR3 residues: CASSYSSMSGAYGYTF. CDR3 nucleotides: TGTGCCAGCAGTTACTCGAGTATGTCAGGGGCCTACGGCTACACCTTC.

A single count supports this clone. The chain couples TRBV15 to TRBJ1-6; D unresolved. V lost 5 bases to trimming and J lost 7 bases, with 6 bases between them. The CDR3 runs to 12 residues. Germline CDR1 is LNHNV and CDR2 is YYDKDF (reference sequence). The CDR3 DNA reads TGTGCCACCAGCGACGAGAATTCACCCCTCCACTTT. This codes for CATSDENSPLHF.

The V gene is TRBV15, the J gene TRBJ2-6; D is possibly TRBD1 (6 bases). CDR3 length: 16 amino acids. Germline CDR1 reads LNHNV; CDR2 reads YYDKDF (reference sequence). The germline V and J ends were trimmed by 5 bases and 0 bases, with 11 bases remaining between them. The CDR3: CATSPSGASGANVLTF. CDR3 DNA sequence: TGTGCCACCAGCCCTTCAGGGGCCTCTGGGGCCAACGTCCTGACTTTC.

This sequence joins TRBV11-3 and TRBJ2-7; no clear D gene. Germline V gives CDR1 SGHNT, CDR2 YENEEA. The CDR3 contains 14 residues. V was trimmed by 3 bases and J by 2 bases, leaving 11 bases between them. The CDR3 nucleotides are TGTGCCAGCAGCTTGAATTACCGAACCTACGAGCAGTACTTC. As protein: CASSLNYRTYEQYF.

The chain employs TRBV6-5 and TRBJ1-5, with D unclear. Germline V gene data show CDR1 as MNHEY and CDR2 as SVGAGI. V was pared by 5 bases and J by 6 bases, with 8 bases between. This CDR3 contains 12 residues. The CDR3 spells CASSPLGQPQHF. The DNA for the CDR3 is TGTGCCAGCAGTCCCCTGGGTCAGCCCCAGCATTTT.

The chain links TRBV6-6 to TRBJ1-1, with D unclear. This CDR3 is 10 amino acids long. Trimming cost V 5 bases and J 7 bases, with 5 bases left between them. Germline loops: CDR1 MNHNY, CDR2 SVGAGI (reference sequence). The CDR3 bases are TGTGCCAGCAGTCTTATTGAAGCTTTCTTT. It translates to CASSLIEAFF.

The CDR3 protein is CASTAVDRNAYEQYF. The CDR3 DNA sequence: TGTGCCAGCACCGCCGTAGACAGGAATGCCTACGAGCAGTACTTC. The J gene is TRBJ2-7, the V gene TRBV2, with a tentative D call TRBD1 (6 bases). V was cut by 7 bases and J by 2 bases, with 18 bases left in between. Per the germline V gene, CDR1 is SNHLY and CDR2 is FYNNEI. CDR3 size: 15 residues.

Of note for this clone: The same CDR3 arises from other DNA sequences in this sample as well. The chain uses TRBV5-1 and TRBJ2-5; 11 bases line up with TRBD2. The CDR3 sequence is 14 residues long. Germline values: CDR1 SGHRS, CDR2 YFSETQ. V gave up 4 bases and J gave up 5 bases; unmatched junction bases: 4. The CDR3 region is CASSPGLAGETQYF. CDR3 DNA: TGCGCCAGCAGCCCCGGACTAGCGGGCGAGACCCAGTACTTC.

The genes are TRBV28 and TRBJ1-5; no definite D call. V gave up 6 bases and J gave up 5 bases, with 5 bases separating them. The CDR3 length is 11 residues. The germline V gene encodes CDR1 MDHEN and CDR2 SYDVKM. CDR3 DNA: TGTGCCAGCAGGGGTTATCAGCCCCAGCATTTT. Amino acids: CASRGYQPQHF.

The chain combines TRBV6-1 with TRBJ1-3; 10 nucleotides agree with TRBD1. The CDR3 is 15 residues long. Germline values: CDR1 MNHNS, CDR2 SASEGT. V was pared by 7 bases and J by 4 bases, with 7 bases of the junction left unmatched. CDR3 protein: CASTVDRGHGNTIYF. CDR3 in DNA: TGTGCCAGCACCGTCGACAGGGGGCACGGAAACACCATATATTTT.

This clone was observed a handful of times. The chain links TRBV25-1 to TRBJ2-3; D might be TRBD2 (6 bases). This CDR3 has 11 residues. Trimming pared 7 bases from V and 7 bases from J, leaving 9 bases between. Germline V gene lookup returns CDR1 MGHDK and CDR2 SYGVNS. This CDR3 is CASTGGNTQYF. CDR3 nucleotide sequence: TGTGCCAGCACTGGGGGGAATACGCAGTATTTT.

The V call is TRBV9, the J call TRBJ2-3, with TRBD2 as a possible D gene (5 bases). The CDR3 is made up of 15 amino acids. V was pared by 0 bases and J by 1 base, with 9 bases between. The germline V gene encodes CDR1 SGDLS and CDR2 YYNGEE. This CDR3 is CASSVDGVGTDTQYF. The CDR3 DNA is TGTGCCAGCAGCGTAGACGGGGTAGGCACAGATACGCAGTATTTT.

This clone was counted between two and nine times. Written as DNA, the CDR3 is TGTGCCAGCAGTGAAGGACAGGGGTCCCCACTTGAAGCTTTCTTT. Protein product: CASSEGQGSPLEAFF. The chain employs TRBV2 and TRBJ1-1; 8 bases align to TRBD1. Germline CDR1 SNHLY, CDR2 FYNNEI. The CDR3 length is 15 residues. With 1 base clipped from V and 7 bases from J, the junction kept 8 bases outside the gene matches.

The rearrangement uses TRBV11-3 and TRBJ1-1; 8 nucleotides match TRBD1. The CDR3 contains 15 residues. From germline, CDR1 is SGHNT and CDR2 YENEEA. V lost 4 bases and J lost 4; bases outside the gene matches: 8. CDR3 sequence (DNA): TGTGCCAGCAGCTCAACGGGACAGGTCGCCACTGAAGCTTTCTTT. It codes for CASSSTGQVATEAFF. Full variable domain (outside the CDR3, taken from reference TRBV11-3 and TRBJ1-1): EAGVVQSPRYKIIEKKQPVAFWCNPISGHNTLYWYLQNLGQGPELLIRYENEEAVDDSQLPKDRFSAERLKGVDSTLKIQPAELGDSAVYLCASSSTGQVATEAFFGQGTRLTVV.

The chain uses TRBV28 and TRBJ1-1, with TRBD1 matching 10 bases. The V gene end was trimmed by 1 base and the J gene end by 11 bases; junction bases not matched to a gene: 7. Germline values: CDR1 MDHEN, CDR2 SYDVKM. The CDR3 totals 14 residues. The CDR3 DNA reads TGTGCCAGCAGTTTATCCGGACAGGGGGTACAGGCTTTCTTT. Protein sequence: CASSLSGQGVQAFF.

The chain combines TRBV6-4 with TRBJ2-2; possible D gene TRBD1, 6 bases. The CDR3 spans 14 residues. V was pared by 2 bases and J by 4 bases, with 8 bases between. Per germline, CDR1 MRHNA and CDR2 SNTAGT. CDR3 residues: CASSDKGGTGELFF. The CDR3 region has the DNA TGTGCCAGCAGTGACAAAGGGGGCACCGGGGAGCTGTTTTTT.

The rearrangement joins TRBV29-1 to TRBJ2-3, with D hard to call. Trimming stripped 4 bases from V and 0 bases from J, with 11 bases between. Germline lookup yields CDR1 SQVTM and CDR2 ANQGSEA. This CDR3 has 14 amino acids. CDR3 amino acids: CSVVWRTSTDTQYF. CDR3 nucleotide sequence: TGCAGCGTTGTCTGGCGGACCAGCACAGATACGCAGTATTTT.